The T cell receptor beta chain under discussion was sequenced for a study of cytomegalovirus exposure and HLA in healthy donors. Study in general: The same platform was used for the 110 or so validation repertoires and the 650 to 800 first-cohort repertoires, a later analysis reported.

Separation from the 666-subject first cohort characterized the roughly 120-subject validation cohort, to which the donors belonged. This clone showed up just a few times. The antigen is undetermined. The germline V and J ends were trimmed by 5 bases and 8 bases, with 15 bases remaining between them. This CDR3 comprises 13 residues. Looked up from germline, CDR1 is LNHDA and CDR2 is SQIVND (reference sequence). Libraries were prepared by immunoSEQ multiplex PCR; TCRdb keeps only in-frame clonotypes and omits some of them. This repertoire shows about 220,000 clones, around nine tenths found once; its top ten account for 2.9%. The study's findings and limits: Among TCR beta chains, those listed as cytomegalovirus-associated numbered over 150. Under in vitro conditions, a few CMV-associated chains were confirmed as specific for CMV antigens.

The sample comprised PBMCs. V usage is TRBV19 and J usage is TRBJ1-1; D gene ambiguous. The clonotype was recovered from a young woman in good health and CMV-seronegative. The CDR3, as DNA: TGTGCCAGTAGTCCACGGGTTTCTAAGGAAGCTTTCTTT. Protein sequence: CASSPRVSKEAFF.